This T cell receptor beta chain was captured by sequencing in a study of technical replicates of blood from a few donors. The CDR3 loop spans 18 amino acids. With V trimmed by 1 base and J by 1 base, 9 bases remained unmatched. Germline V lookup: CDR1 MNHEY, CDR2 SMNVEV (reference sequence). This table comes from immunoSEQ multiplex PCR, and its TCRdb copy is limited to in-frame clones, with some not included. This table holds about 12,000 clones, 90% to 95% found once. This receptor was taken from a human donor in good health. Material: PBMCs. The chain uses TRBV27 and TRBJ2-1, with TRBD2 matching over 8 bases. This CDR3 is CASSLLAGPTGSYNEQFF. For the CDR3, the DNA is TGTGCCAGCAGTTTATTAGCGGGACCCACGGGATCCTACAATGAGCAGTTCTTC.